This T cell receptor (beta chain) was captured in a study of radiotherapy plus CTLA-4 blockade in lung cancer. In the study overall: Objective response was observed in about 19% of patients, and disease control in 31%. Study-level findings and limits: Following radiotherapy plus ipilimumab, tumor-derived TCR clones expanded in the blood.

Patients in the study, people with chemo-refractory metastatic non-small-cell lung cancer, received focal radiation plus ipilimumab CTLA-4 blockade. TCRdb's copy holds only in-frame clones and misses some; the assay was immunoSEQ multiplex PCR. The sample carries roughly 100,000 clones, approximately 81% recorded once. This CDR3 contains 17 residues. Germline assignment: CDR1 SGHAT and CDR2 FQNNGV. Unmatched junction bases numbered 13, after V lost 5 bases and J lost 2 bases. This clone was counted once. No antigen is known for it. This chain links TRBV11-2 with TRBJ1-2; 8 positions agree with TRBD1. The TCR originated in a human donor with non-small cell lung cancer that progressed on radiotherapy plus ipilimumab. Some clones in this sample may be carry-over from other donors' samples. This material consisted of peripheral blood, taken from a patient treated with radiotherapy plus ipilimumab. The CDR3 loop is CASSLIPAGGLNYGYTF. Written as DNA, the CDR3 is TGTGCCAGCAGCCTTATACCGGCAGGGGGCCTGAACTATGGCTACACCTTC.